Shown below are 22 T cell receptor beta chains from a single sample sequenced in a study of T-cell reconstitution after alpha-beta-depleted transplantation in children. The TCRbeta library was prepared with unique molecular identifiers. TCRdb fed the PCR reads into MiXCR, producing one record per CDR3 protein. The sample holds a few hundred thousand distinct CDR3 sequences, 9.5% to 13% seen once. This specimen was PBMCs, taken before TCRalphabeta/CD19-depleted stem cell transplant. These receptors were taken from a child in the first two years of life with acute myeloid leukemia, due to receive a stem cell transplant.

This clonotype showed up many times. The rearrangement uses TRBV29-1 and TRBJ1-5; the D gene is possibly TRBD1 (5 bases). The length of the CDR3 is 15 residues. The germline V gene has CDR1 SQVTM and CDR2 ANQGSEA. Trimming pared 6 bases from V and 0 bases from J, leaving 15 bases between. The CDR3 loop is CSVLTDHYSNQPQHF. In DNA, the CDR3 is TGCAGCGTGTTGACAGACCACTATAGCAATCAGCCCCAGCATTTT.

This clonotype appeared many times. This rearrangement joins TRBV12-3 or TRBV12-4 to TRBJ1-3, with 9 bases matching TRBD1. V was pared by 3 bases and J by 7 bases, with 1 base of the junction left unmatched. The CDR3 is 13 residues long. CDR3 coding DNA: TGTGCCAGCAGTTTCGGGACAGGGAACACCATATATTTT. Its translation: CASSFGTGNTIYF.

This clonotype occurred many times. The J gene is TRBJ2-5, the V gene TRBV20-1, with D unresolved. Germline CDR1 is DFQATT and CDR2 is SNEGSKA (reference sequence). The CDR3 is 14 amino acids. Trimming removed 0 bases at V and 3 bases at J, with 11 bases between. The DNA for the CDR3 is TGCAGTGCTAGAGATCAACAGCAAGAAGAGACCCAGTACTTC. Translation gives CSARDQQQEETQYF.

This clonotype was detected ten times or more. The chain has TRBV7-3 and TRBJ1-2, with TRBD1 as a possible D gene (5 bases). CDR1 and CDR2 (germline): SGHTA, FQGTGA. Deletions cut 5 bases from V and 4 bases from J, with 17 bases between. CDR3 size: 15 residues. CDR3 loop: CASSPSGQGFYGYTF. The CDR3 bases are TGTGCCAGCAGCCCCTCCGGACAAGGCTTCTATGGCTACACCTTC.

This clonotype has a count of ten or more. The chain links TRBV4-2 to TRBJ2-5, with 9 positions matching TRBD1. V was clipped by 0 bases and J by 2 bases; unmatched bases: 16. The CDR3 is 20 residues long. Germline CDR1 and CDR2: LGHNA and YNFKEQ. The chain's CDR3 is CASSQDPQTGGFGIQETQYF. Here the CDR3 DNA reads TGTGCCAGCAGCCAAGATCCACAGACAGGGGGGTTTGGAATACAAGAGACCCAGTACTTC.

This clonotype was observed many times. CDR3 residues: CASSATSGRIDEQFF. CDR3 sequence (DNA): TGTGCCAGCAGCGCGACTAGCGGGAGAATAGATGAGCAGTTCTTC. The chain links TRBV7-2 to TRBJ2-1; 12 nucleotides match TRBD2. Germline V gene data show CDR1 as SGHTA and CDR2 as FQGNSA. The CDR3 extends over 15 amino acids. Losses at the gene ends were 5 bases for V and 8 bases for J; bases not matched to a gene: 7.

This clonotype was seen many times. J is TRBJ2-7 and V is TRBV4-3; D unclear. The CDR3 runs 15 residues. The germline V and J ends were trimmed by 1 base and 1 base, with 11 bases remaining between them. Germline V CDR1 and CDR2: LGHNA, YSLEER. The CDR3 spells CASSQGVRSSYEQYF. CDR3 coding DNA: TGCGCCAGCAGCCAAGGCGTCAGGTCTTCCTACGAGCAGTACTTC.

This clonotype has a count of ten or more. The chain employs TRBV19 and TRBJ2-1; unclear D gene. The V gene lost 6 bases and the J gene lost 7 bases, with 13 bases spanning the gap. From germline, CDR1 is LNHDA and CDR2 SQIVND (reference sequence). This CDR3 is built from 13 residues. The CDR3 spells CASSGLLGNEQFF. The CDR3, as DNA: TGTGCCAGTAGCGGGCTTCTGGGGAATGAGCAGTTCTTC.

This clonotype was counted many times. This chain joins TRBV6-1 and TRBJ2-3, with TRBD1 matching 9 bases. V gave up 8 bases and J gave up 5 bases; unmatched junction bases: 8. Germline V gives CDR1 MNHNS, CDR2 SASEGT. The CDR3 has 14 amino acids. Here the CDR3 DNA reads TGTGCCAGCGCCCCAACAGGGGGCTTAGATACGCAGTATTTT. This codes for CASAPTGGLDTQYF.

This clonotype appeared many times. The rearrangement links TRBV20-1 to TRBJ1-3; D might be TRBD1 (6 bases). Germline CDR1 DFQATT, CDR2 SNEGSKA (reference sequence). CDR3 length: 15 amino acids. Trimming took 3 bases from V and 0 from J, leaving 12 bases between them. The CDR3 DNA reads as TGCAGTGCTAGCCCGAAGGACAGCTCTGGAAACACCATATATTTT. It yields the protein CSASPKDSSGNTIYF.

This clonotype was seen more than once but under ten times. The DNA for the CDR3 is TGTGCCAGCAGTGTATACAGGGGGTCTAATTCACCCCTCCACTTT. Translation: CASSVYRGSNSPLHF. The chain uses TRBV6-1 and TRBJ1-6; 8 positions match TRBD1. V lost 4 bases, J lost 6 bases, and 5 bases stayed unmatched. Germline loops: CDR1 MNHNS, CDR2 SASEGT. This CDR3 region has 15 residues.

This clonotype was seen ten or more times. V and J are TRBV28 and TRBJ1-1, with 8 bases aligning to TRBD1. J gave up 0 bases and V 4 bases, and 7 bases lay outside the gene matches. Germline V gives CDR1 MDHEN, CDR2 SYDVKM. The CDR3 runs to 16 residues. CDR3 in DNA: TGTGCCAGCAGTTCTTACAGGGGGTTTATGAACACTGAAGCTTTCTTT. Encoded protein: CASSSYRGFMNTEAFF. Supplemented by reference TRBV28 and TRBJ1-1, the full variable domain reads DVKVTQSSRYLVKRTGEKVFLECVQDMDHENMFWYRQDPGLGLRLIYFSYDVKMKEKGDIPEGYSVSREKKERFSLILESASTNQTSMYLCASSSYRGFMNTEAFFGQGTRLTVV.

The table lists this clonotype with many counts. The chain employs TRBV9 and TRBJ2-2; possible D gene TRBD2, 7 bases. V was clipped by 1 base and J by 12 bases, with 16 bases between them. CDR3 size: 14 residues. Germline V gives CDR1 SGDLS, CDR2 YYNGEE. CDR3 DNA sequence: TGTGCCAGCAGCGTATTCCCAACGGGGGGCCAGCTGTTTTTT. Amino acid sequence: CASSVFPTGGQLFF. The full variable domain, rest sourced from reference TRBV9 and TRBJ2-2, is DSGVTQTPKHLITATGQRVTLRCSPRSGDLSVYWYQQSLDQGLQFLIQYYNGEERAKGNILERFSAQQFPDLHSELNLSSLELGDSALYFCASSVFPTGGQLFFGEGSRLTVL.

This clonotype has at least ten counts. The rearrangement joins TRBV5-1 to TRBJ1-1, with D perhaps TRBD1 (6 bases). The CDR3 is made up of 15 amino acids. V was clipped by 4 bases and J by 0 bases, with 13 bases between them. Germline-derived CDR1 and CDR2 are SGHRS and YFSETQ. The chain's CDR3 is CASSGEQGVNTEAFF. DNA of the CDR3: TGCGCCAGCAGCGGGGAACAGGGCGTGAACACTGAAGCTTTCTTT.

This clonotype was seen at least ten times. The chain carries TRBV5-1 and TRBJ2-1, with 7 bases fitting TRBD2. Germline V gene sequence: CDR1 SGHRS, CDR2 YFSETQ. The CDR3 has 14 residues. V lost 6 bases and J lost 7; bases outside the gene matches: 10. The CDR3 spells CASTFGAGMNEQFF. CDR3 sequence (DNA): TGCGCCAGCACCTTCGGAGCGGGAATGAATGAGCAGTTCTTC.

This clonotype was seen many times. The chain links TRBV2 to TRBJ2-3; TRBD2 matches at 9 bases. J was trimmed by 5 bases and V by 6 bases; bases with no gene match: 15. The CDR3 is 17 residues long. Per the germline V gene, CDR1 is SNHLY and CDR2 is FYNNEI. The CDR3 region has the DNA TGTGCCAGCAGATCAGCATCCGGGACTAGCTGGATAGATACGCAGTATTTT. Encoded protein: CASRSASGTSWIDTQYF.

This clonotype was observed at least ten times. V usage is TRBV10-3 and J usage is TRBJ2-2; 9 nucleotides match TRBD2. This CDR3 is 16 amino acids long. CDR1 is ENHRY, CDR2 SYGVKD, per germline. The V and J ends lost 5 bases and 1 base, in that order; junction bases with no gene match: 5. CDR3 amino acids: CAISNTTSGNTGELFF. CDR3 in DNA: TGTGCCATCAGTAACACGACTAGCGGGAACACCGGGGAGCTGTTTTTT.

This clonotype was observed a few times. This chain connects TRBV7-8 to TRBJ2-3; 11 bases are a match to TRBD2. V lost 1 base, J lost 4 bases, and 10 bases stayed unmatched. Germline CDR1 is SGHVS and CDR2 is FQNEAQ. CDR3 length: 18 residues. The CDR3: CASSLGAVTSGGADTQYF. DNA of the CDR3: TGTGCCAGCAGCTTAGGGGCCGTAACTAGCGGGGGAGCAGATACGCAGTATTTT.

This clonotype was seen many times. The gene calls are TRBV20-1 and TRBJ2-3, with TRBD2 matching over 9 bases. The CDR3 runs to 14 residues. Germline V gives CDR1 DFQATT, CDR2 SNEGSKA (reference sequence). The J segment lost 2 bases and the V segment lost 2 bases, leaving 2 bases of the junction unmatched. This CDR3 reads CSARLAGTTDTQYF. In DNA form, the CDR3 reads TGCAGTGCTAGACTAGCGGGAACCACAGATACGCAGTATTTT.

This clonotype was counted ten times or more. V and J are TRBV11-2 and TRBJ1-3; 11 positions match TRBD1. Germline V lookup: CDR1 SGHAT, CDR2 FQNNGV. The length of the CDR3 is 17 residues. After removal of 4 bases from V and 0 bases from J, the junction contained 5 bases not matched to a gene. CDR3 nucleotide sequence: TGTGCCAGCAGCTCCATCGGACAGGGGGCCTCTGGAAACACCATATATTTT. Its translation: CASSSIGQGASGNTIYF. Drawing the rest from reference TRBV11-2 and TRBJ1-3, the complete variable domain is EAGVAQSPRYKIIEKRQSVAFWCNPISGHATLYWYQQILGQGPKLLIQFQNNGVVDDSQLPKDRFSAERLKGVDSTLKIQPAKLEDSAVYLCASSSIGQGASGNTIYFGEGSWLTVV.

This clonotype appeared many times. Here the CDR3 DNA reads TGCAGTGCCTCGACCCTAGGCGGGAGTAATCCAGATACGCAGTATTTT. This gives the protein CSASTLGGSNPDTQYF. The chain recombines TRBV20-1 with TRBJ2-3, with 7 positions matching TRBD2. Trimming cost V 6 bases and J 4 bases; bases outside gene matches: 16. Germline loops: CDR1 DFQATT, CDR2 SNEGSKA (reference sequence). The CDR3 is made up of 16 amino acids.

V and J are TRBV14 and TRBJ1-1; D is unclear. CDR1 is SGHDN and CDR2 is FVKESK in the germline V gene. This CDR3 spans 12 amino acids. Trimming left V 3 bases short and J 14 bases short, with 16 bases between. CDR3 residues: CASSQSFTGAFF. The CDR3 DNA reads TGTGCCAGCAGCCAGTCCTTCACTGGAGCGTTCTTT. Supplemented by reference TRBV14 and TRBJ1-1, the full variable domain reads EAGVTQFPSHSVIEKGQTVTLRCDPISGHDNLYWYRRVMGKEIKFLLHFVKESKQDESGMPNNRFLAERTGGTYSTLKVQPAELEDSGVYFCASSQSFTGAFFGQGTRLTVV.